The entry below gives a single T cell receptor (beta chain) sequence along with its context. Its antigen is not known. Amplification of TCR beta CDR3 regions used RNA as the template. In the first-round RT-PCR of the TCR CDR3, the HTBI primer set was used. In TCRdb, the multiplex PCR reads were re-called with MiXCR into one record per CDR3 protein. The data contain around 520,000 distinct CDR3 sequences, roughly 15% of them seen just once; the ten biggest clones take up roughly 13%. The data belong to a study of T cells in Graves' hyperthyroidism and ophthalmopathy. The germline CDR1 and CDR2 sequences are MNHEY and SMNVEV (reference sequence). V lost 5 bases to trimming and J lost 8 bases; unmatched junction nucleotides: 6. CDR3 length: 14 residues. Broader study findings: In blood, most of the thyroid clonotypes expanded above 0.001 were also present.

The clonotype was recovered from a woman aged 35 to 49 with Graves' hyperthyroidism. The J gene is TRBJ2-1, the V gene TRBV27; TRBD2 aligns across 10 bases. Sequenced sample: blood. The DNA of the CDR3 is TGTGCCAGCAGTATCCTAGCGGGAGTCCATGAGCAGTTCTTC. Protein sequence: CASSILAGVHEQFF.